This entry is about one TCR beta chain. The data were produced by immunoSEQ multiplex PCR, yet TCRdb's version contains in-frame clones alone and is incomplete. Of about 180,000 clones in the sample, around 88% were seen once. This sample is part of a study of T cell responses to AZD1222 COVID-19 vaccine. This CDR3 comprises 13 residues. Looked up from germline, CDR1 is MNHEY and CDR2 is SMNVEV (reference sequence). V shed 4 bases and J shed 6 bases, with 7 bases lying between them. The receptor was isolated from an adult in good health. Source: peripheral blood, taken on day 0 of AZD1222 vaccination. The genes are TRBV27 and TRBJ1-6; D call uncertain. The CDR3 spells CASSSQFNSPLHF. CDR3 DNA sequence: TGTGCCAGCAGTTCACAGTTTAATTCACCCCTCCACTTT.